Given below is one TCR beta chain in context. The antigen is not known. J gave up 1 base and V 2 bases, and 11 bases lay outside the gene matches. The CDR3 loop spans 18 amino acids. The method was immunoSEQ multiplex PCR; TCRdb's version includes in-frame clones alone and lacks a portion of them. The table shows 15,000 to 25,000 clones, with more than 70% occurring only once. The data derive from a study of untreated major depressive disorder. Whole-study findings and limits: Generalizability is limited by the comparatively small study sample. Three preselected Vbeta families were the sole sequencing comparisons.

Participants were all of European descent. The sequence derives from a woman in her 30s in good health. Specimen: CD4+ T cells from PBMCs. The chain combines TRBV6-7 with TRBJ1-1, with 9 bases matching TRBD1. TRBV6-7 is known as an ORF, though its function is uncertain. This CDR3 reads CASSYHTAVDRGNTEAFF. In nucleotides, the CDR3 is TGTGCCAGCAGTTACCATACGGCGGTGGACAGGGGGAACACTGAAGCTTTCTTT.